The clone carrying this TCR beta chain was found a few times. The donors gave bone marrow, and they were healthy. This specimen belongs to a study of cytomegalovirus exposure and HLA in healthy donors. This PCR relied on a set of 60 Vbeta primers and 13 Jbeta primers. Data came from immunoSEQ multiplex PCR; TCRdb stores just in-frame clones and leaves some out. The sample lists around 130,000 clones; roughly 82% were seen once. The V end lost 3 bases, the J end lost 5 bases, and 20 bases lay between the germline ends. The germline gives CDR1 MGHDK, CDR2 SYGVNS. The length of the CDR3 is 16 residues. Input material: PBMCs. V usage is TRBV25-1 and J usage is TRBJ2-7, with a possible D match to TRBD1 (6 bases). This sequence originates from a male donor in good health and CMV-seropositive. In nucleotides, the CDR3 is TGTGCCAGCAGTGAGCCCCCAGGTCACAGGGCGGACGAGCAGTACTTC. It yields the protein CASSEPPGHRADEQYF.